This T cell receptor beta chain was recovered during a study of T cells in Graves' hyperthyroidism and ophthalmopathy. Looking at the study overall: Any treatment followed the collection of peripheral blood at initial diagnosis.

V was clipped by 2 bases and J by 7 bases, with 13 bases between them. This CDR3 has 13 residues. Per the germline V gene, CDR1 is SQVTM and CDR2 is ANQGSEA. TCR beta CDR3 region amplification was performed from RNA transcripts. A set of HTBI primers served as the primers for a first-round RT-PCR of the TCR CDR3. MiXCR, applied by TCRdb to the multiplex PCR reads, yields one record per CDR3 protein. This table has 300,000 or so distinct CDR3 sequences, 16% appearing once. No ophthalmopathy progression within 18 months constituted stable Graves' hyperthyroidism. Together with thyroid ultrasound, orbital computed tomography, serum thyroxine and TRAb, clinical symptoms were used for diagnoses. The authors took PBMCs from roughly 10 ml fresh peripheral blood.

V usage is TRBV29-1 and J usage is TRBJ2-3; the D call may be TRBD1 or TRBD2 (6 bases each). The TCR originated in a man aged 25 to 45 with Graves' hyperthyroidism. Sequencing used blood. The CDR3 loop reads CSVEKGGGYTQYF. The CDR3 region has the DNA TGCAGCGTTGAAAAGGGGGGTGGATATACGCAGTATTTT.